These T cell receptor beta chains were read from a single sample in a study of spatial heterogeneity in lung cancer. From the 5' RACE reads, TCRdb called clonotypes with MiXCR, one entry per CDR3 protein. The sample lists about 92,000 distinct CDR3 sequences; approximately 12% were seen once. Sequencing was performed on PBMCs, taken at surgery. Source of these receptors: a male donor with early-stage non-small cell lung cancer. Both conserved end residues are part of each CDR3. Fields, in order: J gene, clone size, V gene, D gene, CDR3 DNA, CDR3 protein. A D gene is named only where the DNA matches it firmly. The size field is filled for only some rows; it gives once, few, many or a size class.

J: TRBJ2-2
size: NA
V: TRBV5-1
D: NA
DNA: TGCGCCAGCAGCTTGGGACTGAACACCGGGGAGCTGTTTTTT
CDR3: CASSLGLNTGELFF

J: TRBJ2-1
size: few
V: TRBV12-3/TRBV12-4
D: TRBD2
DNA: TGTGCCAGCAGTCTAGCGGGGGTCTTGGAGTTCTTC
CDR3: CASSLAGVLEFF

J: TRBJ2-2
size: many
V: TRBV19
D: TRBD2
DNA: TGTGCCAGTAGTGTCCTGGTGGAAGCGGGAGGGCCTCACACCGGGGAGCTGTTTTTT
CDR3: CASSVLVEAGGPHTGELFF

J: TRBJ1-6
size: few
V: TRBV20-1
D: NA
DNA: TGCAGTGCGCCGACCGGGACACCTAATTCACCCCTCCACTTT
CDR3: CSAPTGTPNSPLHF

J: TRBJ2-1
size: NA
V: TRBV7-2
D: NA
DNA: TGTGCCAGCAGCCGGACTACCCCGTCCTACAATGAGCAGTTCTTC
CDR3: CASSRTTPSYNEQFF

J: TRBJ1-5
size: NA
V: TRBV6-5
D: NA
DNA: TGTGCCAGCAGTTACTTCTTCGGCAATCAGCCCCAGCATTTT
CDR3: CASSYFFGNQPQHF

J: TRBJ1-2
size: NA
V: TRBV7-9
D: NA
DNA: TGTGCCAGCAGTTCGCTGGGGGGCTACACCTTC
CDR3: CASSSLGGYTF

J: TRBJ2-3
size: many
V: TRBV20-1
D: TRBD2
DNA: TGCAGTGCTATTAGCGGGAAGGGCACAGATACGCAGTATTTT
CDR3: CSAISGKGTDTQYF

J: TRBJ2-2
size: few
V: TRBV2
D: TRBD1
DNA: TGTGCCAGCAGAAGGGGACAGGGCCCGAACACCGGGGAGCTGTTTTTT
CDR3: CASRRGQGPNTGELFF

J: TRBJ2-7
size: NA
V: TRBV7-2
D: NA
DNA: TGTGCCAGCAGCTTAGCCCCGAGGAACTCCTACGAGCAGTACTTC
CDR3: CASSLAPRNSYEQYF

J: TRBJ2-6
size: NA
V: TRBV20-1
D: TRBD2
DNA: TGCAGTGCTAGAAGACTAGCGGGGTACAACGTCCTGACTTTC
CDR3: CSARRLAGYNVLTF

J: TRBJ2-7
size: NA
V: TRBV3-1
D: TRBD2
DNA: TGTGCCAGCAGCCAAGGACTAGCGGGCTTGCACTACGAGCAGTACTTC
CDR3: CASSQGLAGLHYEQYF

J: TRBJ1-5
size: NA
V: TRBV7-2
D: NA
DNA: TGTGCCAGCAGCTTAGGAACGGGACTCAATCAGCCCCAGCATTTT
CDR3: CASSLGTGLNQPQHF

J: TRBJ2-5
size: NA
V: TRBV18
D: NA
DNA: TGTGCCAGCTCAGGCGGTCAAGAGACCCAGTACTTC
CDR3: CASSGGQETQYF

J: TRBJ2-2
size: NA
V: TRBV19
D: NA
DNA: TGTGCCAGTAGCGACAAGCGGAAGAACACCGGGGAGCTGTTTTTT
CDR3: CASSDKRKNTGELFF

J: TRBJ2-7
size: many
V: TRBV20-1
D: NA
DNA: TGCAGTGCTAGTTCAAGCTCCTACGAGCAGTACTTC
CDR3: CSASSSSYEQYF

J: TRBJ2-5
size: NA
V: TRBV7-2
D: TRBD2
DNA: TGTGCCAGCAGCGTGGGACTAGCGGGAGTGGAGACCCAGTACTTC
CDR3: CASSVGLAGVETQYF

J: TRBJ2-7
size: NA
V: TRBV25-1
D: TRBD1
DNA: TGTGCCAGCGACAGGGGTTACGAGCAGTACTTC
CDR3: CASDRGYEQYF

J: TRBJ2-3
size: many
V: TRBV27
D: NA
DNA: TGTGCCAGCAGCCAAAGCCTAGTTGCAGATACGCAGTATTTT
CDR3: CASSQSLVADTQYF

J: TRBJ1-4
size: few
V: TRBV27
D: NA
DNA: TGTGCCTCTAAAAGGGGCCTTTCTAATGAAAAACTGTTTTTT
CDR3: CASKRGLSNEKLFF

J: TRBJ1-1
size: NA
V: TRBV12-3/TRBV12-4
D: TRBD1
DNA: TGTGCCAGCAGTGCCGACAGGGGAGATTTTATGGAAGCTTTCTTT
CDR3: CASSADRGDFMEAFF

J: TRBJ2-7
size: many
V: TRBV12-3/TRBV12-4
D: NA
DNA: TGTGCCAGCGGGTTTTTCTCTAGGGAGCAGTACTTC
CDR3: CASGFFSREQYF

J: TRBJ2-7
size: many
V: TRBV28
D: TRBD1
DNA: TGTGCCAGCAGTTCCGCCGGACAGGGAACCCCCTACGAGCAGTACTTC
CDR3: CASSSAGQGTPYEQYF

J: TRBJ2-2
size: many
V: TRBV10-3
D: NA
DNA: TGTGCCATCAGTGAGTCTTCCAGTAAGACCGGGGAGCTGTTTTTT
CDR3: CAISESSSKTGELFF

J: TRBJ1-2
size: few
V: TRBV6-5
D: NA
DNA: TGTGCCAGCAGGCCCCTACTCCAGGTTTTCTATGGCTACACCTTC
CDR3: CASRPLLQVFYGYTF

J: TRBJ2-7
size: few
V: TRBV7-8
D: TRBD2
DNA: TGTGCCAGCAGCTTTGCCCTAGCGGGTAACTACGAGCAGTACTTC
CDR3: CASSFALAGNYEQYF

J: TRBJ2-2
size: few
V: TRBV5-4
D: NA
DNA: TGTGCCAGCATAGACCCCTCGAACGGGGAGCTGTTTTTT
CDR3: CASIDPSNGELFF

J: TRBJ2-7
size: few
V: TRBV14
D: TRBD1
DNA: TGTGCCAGCAGCCCATTTACCGGGACAGGGTCCTACGAGCAGTACTTC
CDR3: CASSPFTGTGSYEQYF

J: TRBJ1-1
size: few
V: TRBV7-8
D: NA
DNA: TGTGCCAGCAGCTTAGACGGGGGGTTCACTGAAGCTTTCTTT
CDR3: CASSLDGGFTEAFF

J: TRBJ2-5
size: many
V: TRBV12-3/TRBV12-4
D: NA
DNA: TGTGCCAGCAGAAGGACAGCCATAGAGACCCAGTACTTC
CDR3: CASRRTAIETQYF

J: TRBJ2-5
size: NA
V: TRBV7-9
D: TRBD1
DNA: TGTGCCAGCAGTCCCCTGACAGGGCCCCAAGAGACCCAGTACTTC
CDR3: CASSPLTGPQETQYF

J: TRBJ1-2
size: NA
V: TRBV10-2
D: NA
DNA: TGCGCCAGCAGTGAGTCGACTCGGAGAGGGCGAGTCTATGGCTACACCTTC
CDR3: CASSESTRRGRVYGYTF

J: TRBJ2-1
size: many
V: TRBV19
D: TRBD2
DNA: TGTGCCAGTAGCACCTGGACTAGCGAAGGTAGTGAGCAGTTCTTC
CDR3: CASSTWTSEGSEQFF

J: TRBJ2-1
size: many
V: TRBV7-2
D: TRBD2
DNA: TGTGCCAGCAGCTTAGCCGCGGGGGGGTATGAGCAGTTCTTC
CDR3: CASSLAAGGYEQFF

J: TRBJ2-5
size: NA
V: TRBV20-1
D: NA
DNA: TGCAGTGCAACCTCCCGGGACATGGGGGGGGAGACCCAGTACTTC
CDR3: CSATSRDMGGETQYF

J: TRBJ2-1
size: few
V: TRBV10-3
D: NA
DNA: TGTGCCATCAGTGGGATTTCTCGGACTCTCATCGAAGCCTCCTACAATGAGCAGTTCTTC
CDR3: CAISGISRTLIEASYNEQFF

J: TRBJ2-5
size: many
V: TRBV5-1
D: NA
DNA: TGCGCCAGCAGCTTGGGACCCAGCTCGGAGACCCAGTACTTC
CDR3: CASSLGPSSETQYF

J: TRBJ1-6
size: few
V: TRBV7-3
D: TRBD1
DNA: TGTGCCAGCAGCCTCACAGGGGGCGCACAGAATTCACCCCTCCACTTT
CDR3: CASSLTGGAQNSPLHF

J: TRBJ2-3
size: NA
V: TRBV28
D: TRBD1
DNA: TGTGCCACTACCGGGACAGGCACAGATACGCAGTATTTT
CDR3: CATTGTGTDTQYF

J: TRBJ2-7
size: many
V: TRBV20-1
D: NA
DNA: TGCAGTGCTAGCGTTGGGGGGTACCCCTACGAGCAGTACTTC
CDR3: CSASVGGYPYEQYF

J: TRBJ1-5
size: few
V: TRBV7-2
D: NA
DNA: TGTGCCAGCAGTCTGGGGGCCGTAAGCAATCAGCCCCAGCATTTT
CDR3: CASSLGAVSNQPQHF

J: TRBJ2-1
size: few
V: TRBV12-3/TRBV12-4
D: NA
DNA: TGTGCCAGCACCCCCCGGGCCTTCTCCTACAATGAGCAGTTCTTC
CDR3: CASTPRAFSYNEQFF

J: TRBJ2-5
size: few
V: TRBV12-3/TRBV12-4
D: NA
DNA: TGTGCCAGCAGTCGATATAATGGGCGGGAGACCCAGTACTTC
CDR3: CASSRYNGRETQYF

J: TRBJ2-1
size: few
V: TRBV7-2
D: NA
DNA: TGTGCCAGCAGCGGAGAGGCGGGTGAGCAGTTCTTC
CDR3: CASSGEAGEQFF

J: TRBJ1-5
size: NA
V: TRBV6-6
D: TRBD1
DNA: TGTGCCAGCAGCGAGACAGGGGGATATAGCAATCAGCCCCAGCATTTT
CDR3: CASSETGGYSNQPQHF

J: TRBJ2-1
size: NA
V: TRBV2
D: TRBD2
DNA: TGTGCCAGCTTACGAGGGGGACTAGCGGGAGTTGAGCAGTTCTTC
CDR3: CASLRGGLAGVEQFF

J: TRBJ2-1
size: many
V: TRBV12-3/TRBV12-4
D: NA
DNA: TGTGCCAGCAGTTTTCTCGGGAGCTCCTACAATGAGCAGTTCTTC
CDR3: CASSFLGSSYNEQFF

J: TRBJ2-3
size: many
V: TRBV5-1
D: NA
DNA: TGCGCCAGCAGCTCGGGACGGGGGTATGGAGATACGCAGTATTTT
CDR3: CASSSGRGYGDTQYF

J: TRBJ1-3
size: many
V: TRBV11-2
D: NA
DNA: TGTGCCAGCAGCTTAGATCCCGCGGGAGGTGCCACCATATATTTT
CDR3: CASSLDPAGGATIYF

J: TRBJ1-2
size: few
V: TRBV7-2
D: NA
DNA: TGTGCCAGCAGCTTAAGCTGGGGGACATCCTATGGCTACACCTTC
CDR3: CASSLSWGTSYGYTF